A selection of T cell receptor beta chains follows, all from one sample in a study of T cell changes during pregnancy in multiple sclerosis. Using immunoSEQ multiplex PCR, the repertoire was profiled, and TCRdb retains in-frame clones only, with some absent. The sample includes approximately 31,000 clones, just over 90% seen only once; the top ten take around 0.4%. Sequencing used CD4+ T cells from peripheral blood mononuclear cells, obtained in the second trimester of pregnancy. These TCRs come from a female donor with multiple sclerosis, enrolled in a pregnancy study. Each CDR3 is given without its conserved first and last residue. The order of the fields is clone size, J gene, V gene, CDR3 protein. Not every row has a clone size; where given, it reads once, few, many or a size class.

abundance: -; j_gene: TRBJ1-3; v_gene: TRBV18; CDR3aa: ASSPLGQGSSGNTIY
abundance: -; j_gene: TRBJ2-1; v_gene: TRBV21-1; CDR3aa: ASSPPGTSGDSEQF
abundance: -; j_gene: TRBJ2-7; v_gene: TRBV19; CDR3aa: ASSIREREDRRFEQY
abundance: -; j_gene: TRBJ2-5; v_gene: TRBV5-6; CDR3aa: ASSLLGLADPLETQY
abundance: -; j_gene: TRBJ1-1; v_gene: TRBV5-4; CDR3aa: ASNPGGAKTEAF
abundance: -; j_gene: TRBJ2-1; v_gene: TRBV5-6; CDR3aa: ASKTGQAYNEQF
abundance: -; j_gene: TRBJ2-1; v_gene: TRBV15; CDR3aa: AAAPDYSYNEQF
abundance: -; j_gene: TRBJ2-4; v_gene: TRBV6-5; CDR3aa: ATPRVLSY
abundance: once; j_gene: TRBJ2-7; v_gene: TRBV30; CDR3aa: AWSLAGAYEQY
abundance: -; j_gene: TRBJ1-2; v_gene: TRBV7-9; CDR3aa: ASSPRYYGYT
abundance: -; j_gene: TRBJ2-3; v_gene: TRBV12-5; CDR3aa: ASGLSLGVSTDTQY